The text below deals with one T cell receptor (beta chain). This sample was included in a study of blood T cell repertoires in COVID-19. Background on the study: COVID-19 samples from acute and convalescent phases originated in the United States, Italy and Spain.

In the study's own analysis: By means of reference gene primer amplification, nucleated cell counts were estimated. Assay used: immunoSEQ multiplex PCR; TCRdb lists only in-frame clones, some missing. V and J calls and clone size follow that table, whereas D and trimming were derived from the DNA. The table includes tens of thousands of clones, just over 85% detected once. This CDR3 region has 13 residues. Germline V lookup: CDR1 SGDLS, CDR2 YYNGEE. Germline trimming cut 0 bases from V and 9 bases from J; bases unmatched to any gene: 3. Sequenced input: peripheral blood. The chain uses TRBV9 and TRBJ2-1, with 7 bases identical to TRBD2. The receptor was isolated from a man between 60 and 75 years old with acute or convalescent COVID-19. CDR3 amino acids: CASSVAPGGEQFF. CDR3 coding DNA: TGTGCCAGCAGCGTAGCCCCGGGGGGTGAGCAGTTCTTC.